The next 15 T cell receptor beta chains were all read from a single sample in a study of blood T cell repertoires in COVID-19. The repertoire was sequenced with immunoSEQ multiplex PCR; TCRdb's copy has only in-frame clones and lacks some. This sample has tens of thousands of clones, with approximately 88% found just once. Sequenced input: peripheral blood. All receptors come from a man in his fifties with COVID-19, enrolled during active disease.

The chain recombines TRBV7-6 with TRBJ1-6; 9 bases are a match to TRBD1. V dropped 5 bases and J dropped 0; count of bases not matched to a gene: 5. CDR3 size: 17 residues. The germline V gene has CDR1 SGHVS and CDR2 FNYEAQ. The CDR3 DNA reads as TGTGCCAGCAGCCTTGCGACAGGGGGCTCCTATAATTCACCCCTCCACTTT. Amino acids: CASSLATGGSYNSPLHF. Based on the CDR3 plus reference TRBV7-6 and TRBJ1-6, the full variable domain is GAGVSQSPRYKVTKRGQDVALRCDPISGHVSLYWYRQALGQGPEFLTYFNYEAQQDKSGLPNDRFSAERPEGSISTLTIQRTEQRDSAMYRCASSLATGGSYNSPLHFGNGTRLTVT.

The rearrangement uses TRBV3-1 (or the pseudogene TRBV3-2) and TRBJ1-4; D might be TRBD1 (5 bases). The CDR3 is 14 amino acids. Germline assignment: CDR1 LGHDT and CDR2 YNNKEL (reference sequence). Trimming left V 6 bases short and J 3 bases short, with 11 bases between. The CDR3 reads CASSRTSSNEKLFF. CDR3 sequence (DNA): TGTGCCAGCAGTCGGACAAGCTCTAATGAAAAACTGTTTTTT.

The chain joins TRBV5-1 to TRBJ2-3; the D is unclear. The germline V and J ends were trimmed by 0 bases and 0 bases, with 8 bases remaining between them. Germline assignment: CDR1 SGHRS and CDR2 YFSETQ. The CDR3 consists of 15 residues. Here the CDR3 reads CASSLASVSTDTQYF. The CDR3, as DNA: TGCGCCAGCAGCTTGGCGTCGGTTAGCACAGATACGCAGTATTTT.

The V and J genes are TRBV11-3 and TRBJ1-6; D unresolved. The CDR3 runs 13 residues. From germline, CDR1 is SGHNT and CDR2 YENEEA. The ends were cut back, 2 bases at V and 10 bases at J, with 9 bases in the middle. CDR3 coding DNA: TGTGCCAGCAGCTTATATGGGGAGTCACCCCTCCACTTT. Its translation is CASSLYGESPLHF.

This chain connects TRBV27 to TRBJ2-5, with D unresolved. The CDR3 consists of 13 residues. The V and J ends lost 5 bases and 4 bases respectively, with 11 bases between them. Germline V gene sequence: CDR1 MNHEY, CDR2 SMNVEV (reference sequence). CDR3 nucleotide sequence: TGTGCCAGCAGTCATCAAACAACAGAGACCCAGTACTTC. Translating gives CASSHQTTETQYF.

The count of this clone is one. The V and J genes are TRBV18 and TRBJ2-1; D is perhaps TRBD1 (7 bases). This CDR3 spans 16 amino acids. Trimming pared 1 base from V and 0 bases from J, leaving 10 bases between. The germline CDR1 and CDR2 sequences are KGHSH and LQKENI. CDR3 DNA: TGTGCCAGCTCACCACGGGGGGACAGCTCCTACAATGAGCAGTTCTTC. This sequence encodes CASSPRGDSSYNEQFF.

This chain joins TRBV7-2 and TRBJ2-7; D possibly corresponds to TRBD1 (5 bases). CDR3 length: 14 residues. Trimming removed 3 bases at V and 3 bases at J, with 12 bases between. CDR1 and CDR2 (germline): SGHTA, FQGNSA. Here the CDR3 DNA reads TGTGCCAGCAGCTTGCAAGGGGTTCGCTACGAGCAGTACTTC. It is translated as CASSLQGVRYEQYF.

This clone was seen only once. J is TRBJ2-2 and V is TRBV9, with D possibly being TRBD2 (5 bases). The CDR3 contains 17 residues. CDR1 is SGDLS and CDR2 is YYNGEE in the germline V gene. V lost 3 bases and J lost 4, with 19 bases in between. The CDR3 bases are TGTGCCAGCAGCGGAAGATCGGGCGCCGAGGGCACCGGGGAGCTGTTTTTT. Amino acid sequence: CASSGRSGAEGTGELFF.

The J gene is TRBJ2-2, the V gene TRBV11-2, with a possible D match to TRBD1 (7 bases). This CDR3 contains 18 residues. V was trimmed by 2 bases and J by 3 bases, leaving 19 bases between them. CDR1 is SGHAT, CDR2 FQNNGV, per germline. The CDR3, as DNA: TGTGCCAGCAGCTTACCTTCCAGGGGGGTATGGGACACCGGGGAGCTGTTTTTT. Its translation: CASSLPSRGVWDTGELFF.

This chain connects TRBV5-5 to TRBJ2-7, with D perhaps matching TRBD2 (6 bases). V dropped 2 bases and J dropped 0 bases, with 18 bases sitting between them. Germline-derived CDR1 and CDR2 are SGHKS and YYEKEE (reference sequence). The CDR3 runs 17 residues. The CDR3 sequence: CASSFGLVAESSYEQYF. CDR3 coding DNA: TGTGCCAGCAGCTTCGGGCTCGTAGCGGAGAGCTCCTACGAGCAGTACTTC.

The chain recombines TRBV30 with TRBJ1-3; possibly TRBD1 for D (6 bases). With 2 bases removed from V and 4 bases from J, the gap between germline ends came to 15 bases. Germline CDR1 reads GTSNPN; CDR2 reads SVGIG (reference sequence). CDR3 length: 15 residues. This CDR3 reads CAWSKPGHAGNTIYF. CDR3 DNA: TGTGCCTGGAGTAAACCGGGACACGCAGGAAACACCATATATTTT.

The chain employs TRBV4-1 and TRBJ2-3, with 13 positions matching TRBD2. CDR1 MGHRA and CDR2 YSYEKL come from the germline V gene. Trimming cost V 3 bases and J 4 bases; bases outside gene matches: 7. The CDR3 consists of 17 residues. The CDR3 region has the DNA TGCGCCAGCAGCCACCCACTCGGACTAGCGGGGGCAGATACGCAGTATTTT. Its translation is CASSHPLGLAGADTQYF.

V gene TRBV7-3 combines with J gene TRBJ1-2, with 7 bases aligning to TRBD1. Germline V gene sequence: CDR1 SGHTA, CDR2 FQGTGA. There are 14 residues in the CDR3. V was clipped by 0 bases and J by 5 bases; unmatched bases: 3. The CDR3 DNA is TGTGCCAGCAGCTTAACAGGGGGCGGGTATGGCTACACCTTC. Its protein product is CASSLTGGGYGYTF. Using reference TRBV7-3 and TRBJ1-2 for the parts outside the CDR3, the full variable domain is GAGVSQTPSNKVTEKGKYVELRCDPISGHTALYWYRQSLGQGPEFLIYFQGTGAADDSGLPNDRFFAVRPEGSVSTLKIQRTERGDSAVYLCASSLTGGGYGYTFGSGTRLTVV.

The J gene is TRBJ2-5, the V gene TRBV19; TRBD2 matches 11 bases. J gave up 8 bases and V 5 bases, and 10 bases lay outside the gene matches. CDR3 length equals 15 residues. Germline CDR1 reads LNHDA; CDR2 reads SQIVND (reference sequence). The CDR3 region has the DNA TGTGCCAGTAGTGGACTAGCGGGCGGGGGTGGAACCCAGTACTTC. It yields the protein CASSGLAGGGGTQYF. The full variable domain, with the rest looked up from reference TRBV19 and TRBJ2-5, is DGGITQSPKYLFRKEGQNVTLSCEQNLNHDAMYWYRQDPGQGLRLIYYSQIVNDFQKGDIAEGYSVSREKKESFPLTVTSAQKNPTAFYLCASSGLAGGGGTQYFGPGTRLLVL.

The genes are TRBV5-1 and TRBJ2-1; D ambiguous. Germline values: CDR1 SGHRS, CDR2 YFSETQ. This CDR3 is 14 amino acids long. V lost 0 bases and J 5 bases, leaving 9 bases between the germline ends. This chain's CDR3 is CASSLALQDNEQFF. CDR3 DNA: TGCGCCAGCAGCTTGGCTTTGCAGGACAATGAGCAGTTCTTC. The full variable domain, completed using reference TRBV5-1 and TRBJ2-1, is KAGVTQTPRYLIKTRGQQVTLSCSPISGHRSVSWYQQTPGQGLQFLFEYFSETQRNKGNFPGRFSGRQFSNSRSEMNVSTLELGDSALYLCASSLALQDNEQFFGPGTRLTVL.